The 20 T cell receptor beta chains given below trace back to one sample, sequenced in a study of T cell changes during pregnancy in multiple sclerosis (dated by TCRdb to the late 2010s). Libraries were constructed by the immunoSEQ multiplex PCR assay. TCRdb retrieved this table from immuneACCESS and kept in-frame rearrangements only. Not all clones are present; in checked studies, unresolved V genes account for under half, and no reason is known for the remainder. The sample table shows 100,000 to 140,000 clones, and 85% to 95% are seen once. In total, the top ten clones hold around 0.8% of the sample. The specimen was peripheral blood, collected in the third trimester of pregnancy. These receptors came from a female donor in good health, enrolled as a control in a pregnancy study.

This clone is a singleton in its sample. The chain links TRBV19 to TRBJ2-3; the D gene is possibly TRBD1 (5 bases). This CDR3 is 22 amino acids long. Germline CDR1 reads LNHDA; CDR2 reads SQIVND (reference sequence). The V end lost 3 bases, the J end lost 0 bases, and 31 bases lay between the germline ends. CDR3 sequence (DNA): TGTGCCAGTAGTATCCGCCTTGACAGAACGCGACTCTCAACCAAAAGCACAGATACGCAGTATTTT. Translation: CASSIRLDRTRLSTKSTDTQYF.

This clone was detected only once. The J gene is TRBJ1-2, the V gene TRBV2, with D possibly matching TRBD1 (5 bases). The CDR3 is 14 residues long. Per germline, CDR1 SNHLY and CDR2 FYNNEI. Trimming took off 5 bases at V and 1 base at J, with 11 bases between the two ends. The CDR3 region is CASSTGSNNYGYTF. The CDR3 bases are TGTGCCAGCAGTACAGGATCTAATAACTATGGCTACACCTTC.

The V gene is TRBV7-6, the J gene TRBJ2-1; the D is unclear. The germline gives CDR1 SGHVS, CDR2 FNYEAQ. With 5 bases removed from V and 4 bases from J, the gap between germline ends came to 6 bases. The CDR3 has 12 amino acids. CDR3: CASSAKYNEQFF. The CDR3 DNA reads as TGTGCCAGCAGCGCGAAATACAATGAGCAGTTCTTC.

The DNA of the CDR3 is TGTGCCACCAGCAGAGAAGGGGGCGGGTCTGGGGCCAACGTCCTGACTTTC. This sequence encodes CATSREGGGSGANVLTF. This chain uses TRBV15 with TRBJ2-6; 7 bases map to TRBD1. CDR1 and CDR2 from the germline V gene are LNHNV and YYDKDF (reference sequence). The CDR3 loop spans 17 amino acids. The junction had 3 bases not matched to a gene; V was cut back by 0 bases and J by 1 base.

The chain combines TRBV7-2 with TRBJ1-4, with a possible D match to TRBD1 (5 bases). The CDR3 is 14 residues long. V was clipped by 6 bases and J by 7 bases, with 15 bases between them. CDR1 is SGHTA, CDR2 FQGNSA, per germline. In DNA, the CDR3 is TGTGCCAGCAGTCACGACCTCGGGGGTGAAAAACTGTTTTTT. Translated, it gives CASSHDLGGEKLFF.

The chain employs TRBV7-2 and TRBJ1-3; D uncertain. CDR1 SGHTA and CDR2 FQGNSA come from the germline V gene. The CDR3 extends over 17 amino acids. The ends were cut back, 4 bases at V and 4 bases at J, with 20 bases in the middle. This CDR3 reads CASSWRMGSGAGNTIYF. DNA of the CDR3: TGTGCCAGCAGCTGGCGTATGGGGTCGGGAGCAGGAAACACCATATATTTT. Using reference TRBV7-2 and TRBJ1-3 for the parts outside the CDR3, the full variable domain is GAGVSQSPSNKVTEKGKDVELRCDPISGHTALYWYRQSLGQGLEFLIYFQGNSAPDKSGLPSDRFSAERTGGSVSTLTIQRTQQEDSAVYLCASSWRMGSGAGNTIYFGEGSWLTVV.

The chain is built from TRBV4-3 and TRBJ1-1; D remains ambiguous. The CDR3 consists of 15 residues. The ends were cut back, 0 bases at V and 2 bases at J, with 10 bases in the middle. In germline, CDR1 is LGHNA, CDR2 YSLEER. The CDR3, as DNA: TGCGCCAGCAGCCAAGACTCAGGCTTCAACACTGAAGCTTTCTTT. Its translation is CASSQDSGFNTEAFF.

This clone was seen a handful of times. The CDR3 is CAWSVGLRNEKLFF. In nucleotides, the CDR3 is TGTGCCTGGAGTGTGGGACTACGAAATGAAAAACTGTTTTTT. This chain connects TRBV30 to TRBJ1-4; TRBD1 is a possible D gene (5 bases). The CDR3 extends over 14 amino acids. The germline V and J ends were trimmed by 0 bases and 5 bases, with 10 bases remaining between them. CDR1 and CDR2 (germline): GTSNPN, SVGIG (reference sequence).

V and J are TRBV6-1 and TRBJ1-2; unclear D gene. V lost 2 bases to trimming and J lost 8 bases, with 12 bases between them. Germline V CDR1 and CDR2: MNHNS, SASEGT. This CDR3 has 13 residues. The CDR3 loop reads CASSELASWGYTF. CDR3 DNA: TGTGCCAGCAGTGAATTAGCCTCGTGGGGCTACACCTTC.

The V call is TRBV30, the J call TRBJ1-2; 7 bases line up with TRBD1. The CDR3 is 14 residues long. Germline CDR1 and CDR2: GTSNPN and SVGIG (reference sequence). Trimming at V came to 4 bases and at J to 4 bases, leaving 9 bases not matched to a gene. The CDR3 nucleotides read TGTGCCTGGACAAAACAGGGGTCTGGCTATGGCTACACCTTC. Protein sequence: CAWTKQGSGYGYTF. The full variable domain, completed using reference TRBV30 and TRBJ1-2, is SQTIHQWPATLVQPVGSPLSLECTVEGTSNPNLYWYRQAAGRGLQLLFYSVGIGQISSEVPQNLSASRPQDRQFILSSKKLLLSDSGFYLCAWTKQGSGYGYTFGSGTRLTVV.

This chain joins TRBV19 and TRBJ1-6, with D perhaps matching TRBD1 (6 bases). The ends were cut back, 4 bases at V and 7 bases at J, with 11 bases in the middle. The germline V gene has CDR1 LNHDA and CDR2 SQIVND (reference sequence). The CDR3 length is 14 residues. In DNA form, the CDR3 reads TGTGCCAGTAGTACAACAGGGTGGAATTCACCCCTCCACTTT. Its translation is CASSTTGWNSPLHF.

This rearrangement joins TRBV29-1 to TRBJ2-2; TRBD1 aligns across 7 bases. Per the germline V gene, CDR1 is SQVTM and CDR2 is ANQGSEA. The CDR3 sequence is 14 residues long. Unmatched junction bases numbered 8, after V lost 6 bases and J lost 4 bases. The CDR3 coding sequence is TGCAGCGTCCCACAGGGGATCCGCACCGGGGAGCTGTTTTTT. It specifies CSVPQGIRTGELFF.

The chain joins TRBV9 to TRBJ2-5, with 8 bases that match TRBD1. The CDR3 covers 14 residues. Germline assignment: CDR1 SGDLS and CDR2 YYNGEE. V shed 0 bases, J shed 4 bases, and the junction held 2 bases outside the gene matches. The DNA of the CDR3 is TGTGCCAGCAGCGTAGCAGGGGGCGGAGAGACCCAGTACTTC. This encodes CASSVAGGGETQYF.

This clone has just one count. V gene TRBV9 combines with J gene TRBJ2-3; a weak D match, TRBD2 (6 bases). The CDR3 consists of 17 residues. Germline CDR1 reads SGDLS; CDR2 reads YYNGEE. V shed 7 bases and J shed 2 bases, with 23 bases lying between them. CDR3 residues: CASEKQPGTLHTDTQYF. CDR3 in DNA: TGTGCCAGCGAAAAACAACCCGGGACTCTACACACAGATACGCAGTATTTT.

The gene calls are TRBV6-1 and TRBJ2-1, with D tentatively TRBD1 (6 bases). The V gene lost 7 bases and the J gene lost 8 bases, with 21 bases spanning the gap. The CDR3 runs 15 residues. CDR1 and CDR2 from the germline V gene are MNHNS and SASEGT. This CDR3 is CASTLGQGTVDEQFF. The CDR3 region has the DNA TGTGCCAGCACACTGGGGCAGGGGACCGTTGATGAGCAGTTCTTC.

The CDR3 sequence is CATQTRGHGTEKLFF. Here the CDR3 DNA reads TGTGCCACTCAGACGAGGGGACACGGGACAGAAAAACTGTTTTTT. The V call is TRBV15, the J call TRBJ1-4; a weak D match, TRBD1 (6 bases). The CDR3 is made up of 15 amino acids. Trimming removed 9 bases from V and 8 bases from J, with 22 bases in between. Germline V gene sequence: CDR1 LNHNV, CDR2 YYDKDF (reference sequence).

This chain links TRBV9 with TRBJ2-3; D unclear. V dropped 1 base and J dropped 2 bases, with 2 bases sitting between them. The germline CDR1 and CDR2 sequences are SGDLS and YYNGEE. The CDR3 runs to 12 residues. This CDR3 reads CASSVHTDTQYF. CDR3 DNA sequence: TGTGCCAGCAGCGTACACACAGATACGCAGTATTTT.

This chain links TRBV5-1 with TRBJ2-3; 11 nucleotides align to TRBD2. Looked up from germline, CDR1 is SGHRS and CDR2 is YFSETQ. The CDR3 runs 17 residues. With 0 bases clipped from V and 1 base from J, the junction kept 4 bases outside the gene matches. The CDR3 here is CASSLVQTSGGTDTQYF. CDR3 nucleotides: TGCGCCAGCAGCTTGGTCCAGACTAGCGGGGGCACAGATACGCAGTATTTT.

The chain employs TRBV5-6 and TRBJ1-3; D unclear. V was trimmed by 2 bases and J by 0 bases, leaving 9 bases between them. CDR3 length: 15 amino acids. Germline V gives CDR1 SGHDT, CDR2 YYEEEE. The CDR3 here is CASSLNTNSGNTIYF. CDR3 DNA: TGTGCCAGCAGCTTAAATACAAACTCTGGAAACACCATATATTTT.

The chain joins TRBV7-8 to TRBJ1-5; D is perhaps TRBD1 (6 bases). Germline CDR1 reads SGHVS; CDR2 reads FQNEAQ. The CDR3 is 13 amino acids. V was pared by 5 bases and J by 4 bases, with 9 bases between. The CDR3 spells CASSTGTNQPQHF. DNA for the CDR3: TGTGCCAGCAGCACCGGGACAAATCAGCCCCAGCATTTT.